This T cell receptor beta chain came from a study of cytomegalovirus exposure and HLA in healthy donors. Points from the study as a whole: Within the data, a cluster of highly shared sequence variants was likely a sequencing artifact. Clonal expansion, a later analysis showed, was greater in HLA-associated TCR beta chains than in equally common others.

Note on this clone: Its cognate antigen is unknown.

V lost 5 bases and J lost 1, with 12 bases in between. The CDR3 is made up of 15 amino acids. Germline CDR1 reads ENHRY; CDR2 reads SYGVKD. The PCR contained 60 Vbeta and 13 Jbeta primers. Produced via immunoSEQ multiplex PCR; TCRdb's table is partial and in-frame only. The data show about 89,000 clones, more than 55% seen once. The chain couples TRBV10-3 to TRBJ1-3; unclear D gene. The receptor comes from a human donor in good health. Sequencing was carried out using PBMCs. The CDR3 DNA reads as TGTGCCATCAGTACCCCCCGGGGTTCTGGAAACACCATATATTTT. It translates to CAISTPRGSGNTIYF.